Listed below are T cell receptor beta chains from one sample, sequenced in a study of T-cell reconstitution after alpha-beta-depleted transplantation in children. TCRdb reanalysed the PCR reads using MiXCR and keeps one entry per CDR3 protein. This table holds 700,000 or so distinct CDR3 sequences, around 13% found once. The starting material was PBMCs, obtained before TCRalphabeta/CD19-depleted stem cell transplant. The receptors stem from a girl aged 2 to 9 with congenital amegakaryocytic thrombocytopenia, due to receive a stem cell transplant. CDR3s include the opening cysteine and the closing phenylalanine or tryptophan. D genes are given only for firm matches. Clone sizes are given selectively: once, few, many, or a class where the clone is expanded.

d_gene,abundance,v_gene,j_gene,CDR3aa,CDR3nt
-,many,TRBV3-1,TRBJ1-5,CASSQDDSPGVQPQHF,TGTGCCAGCAGCCAAGATGACAGCCCCGGAGTTCAGCCCCAGCATTTT
TRBD2,few,TRBV12-3/TRBV12-4,TRBJ2-3,CASTVSGRSADTQYF,TGTGCCAGCACTGTTAGCGGGAGAAGTGCAGATACGCAGTATTTT
-,-,TRBV9,TRBJ2-6,CASSVVGGGANVLTF,TGTGCCAGCAGCGTAGTAGGTGGTGGGGCCAACGTCCTGACTTTC
-,-,TRBV15,TRBJ2-3,CATSRDLENTDTQYF,TGTGCCACCAGCAGAGATCTGGAGAACACAGATACGCAGTATTTT
-,few,TRBV20-1,TRBJ1-6,CSGKGDSSYNSPLHF,TGCAGTGGAAAGGGTGACAGCTCCTATAATTCACCCCTCCACTTT
-,many,TRBV5-1,TRBJ2-3,CASSFLGRDTQYF,TGCGCCAGCAGCTTTCTGGGGAGAGATACGCAGTATTTT
-,few,TRBV29-1,TRBJ2-7,CSARSIDEQYF,TGCAGCGCCCGTTCTATCGACGAGCAGTACTTC
-,-,TRBV7-6,TRBJ1-1,CASSLGGSNPGTEAFF,TGTGCCAGCAGCTTAGGAGGGTCCAACCCGGGCACTGAAGCTTTCTTT
-,few,TRBV28,TRBJ2-4,CASSFLNLNIQYF,TGTGCCAGCAGTTTTCTTAACCTCAACATTCAGTACTTC
-,many,TRBV5-1,TRBJ2-5,CASSMEKGIQETQYF,TGCGCCAGCAGCATGGAGAAAGGCATCCAAGAGACCCAGTACTTC
-,few,TRBV27,TRBJ1-5,CASSFPRTSNQPQHF,TGTGCCAGCAGTTTTCCGAGGACGAGCAATCAGCCCCAGCATTTT
-,-,TRBV12-3/TRBV12-4,TRBJ2-1,CASSFASLYNEQFF,TGTGCCAGCAGTTTTGCCTCCCTCTACAATGAGCAGTTCTTC
-,many,TRBV20-1,TRBJ2-3,CSGPAESTDTQYF,TGCAGTGGTCCAGCGGAAAGCACAGATACGCAGTATTTT
-,many,TRBV29-1,TRBJ1-5,CSVVWGVGNQPQHF,TGCAGCGTTGTATGGGGGGTCGGCAATCAGCCCCAGCATTTT
TRBD1,-,TRBV6-5,TRBJ2-6,CASSLGQGESGANVLTF,TGTGCCAGCAGTTTGGGACAGGGGGAAAGTGGGGCCAACGTCCTGACTTTC
TRBD2,-,TRBV7-2,TRBJ2-1,CASSPPGLAGGNEQFF,TGTGCCAGCAGCCCACCTGGACTAGCGGGAGGGAATGAGCAGTTCTTC
TRBD2,few,TRBV5-1,TRBJ2-7,CASSLTPSREPYEQYF,TGCGCCAGCAGCCTAACCCCCTCGCGGGAGCCATACGAGCAGTACTTC
-,many,TRBV5-1,TRBJ2-1,CASSLATISYNEQFF,TGCGCCAGCAGCTTGGCGACTATCTCCTACAATGAGCAGTTCTTC
-,many,TRBV12-3/TRBV12-4,TRBJ2-7,CASRSRDTYHEQYF,TGTGCCAGCAGATCCCGGGACACCTACCACGAGCAGTACTTC
TRBD2,many,TRBV28,TRBJ2-7,CASSFGLAGKRGEQYF,TGTGCCAGCAGTTTTGGACTAGCGGGGAAGAGGGGCGAGCAGTACTTC
-,-,TRBV9,TRBJ2-1,CASSVTKTAASGVRHSEQFF,TGTGCCAGCAGCGTAACTAAGACAGCCGCGTCGGGAGTCCGGCACTCTGAGCAGTTCTTC
TRBD1,many,TRBV20-1,TRBJ1-1,CSAKTGGKSANTEAFF,TGCAGTGCTAAGACAGGGGGCAAGTCGGCGAACACTGAAGCTTTCTTT
-,few,TRBV5-5,TRBJ2-1,CASSLPFLGEQFF,TGTGCCAGCAGCTTGCCTTTCTTGGGTGAGCAGTTCTTC
TRBD2,-,TRBV6-1,TRBJ2-3,CAGARWPSGPDTQYF,TGTGCCGGGGCGAGGTGGCCTAGCGGCCCAGATACGCAGTATTTT
TRBD2,-,TRBV5-1,TRBJ2-1,CASSFTTSAVSNEQFF,TGCGCCAGCAGCTTCACGACTAGCGCTGTCTCCAACGAGCAGTTCTTC
-,-,TRBV18,TRBJ1-2,CASSLDGNKNNYGYTF,TGTGCCAGCTCACTGGATGGGAATAAGAATAACTATGGCTACACCTTC
TRBD1,-,TRBV18,TRBJ1-2,CASSTGAYDGYTF,TGTGCCAGCTCGACAGGGGCATACGATGGCTACACCTTC
-,few,TRBV2,TRBJ1-2,CASSDNQARVTLGYTF,TGTGCCAGCAGTGATAACCAGGCGAGGGTGACATTAGGCTACACCTTC
-,many,TRBV6-1,TRBJ2-1,CASSEGPEYNEQFF,TGTGCCAGCAGTGAAGGACCCGAGTACAATGAGCAGTTCTTC
TRBD1,-,TRBV12-3/TRBV12-4,TRBJ1-2,CASSPGTGFGYTF,TGTGCCAGCAGTCCGGGGACAGGGTTTGGCTACACCTTC
-,-,TRBV30,TRBJ2-1,CAWRLGAYNEQFF,TGTGCCTGGAGATTGGGGGCGTACAATGAGCAGTTCTTC
-,-,TRBV7-9,TRBJ2-3,CASSLDFGADTQYF,TGTGCCAGCAGCCTAGATTTTGGCGCAGATACGCAGTATTTT
-,many,TRBV20-1,TRBJ2-3,CSARDTVGDTQYF,TGCAGTGCTAGAGATACGGTGGGGGATACGCAGTATTTT
TRBD1,many,TRBV5-1,TRBJ2-3,CASSLGVFGTGSDTQYF,TGCGCCAGCAGCTTGGGAGTATTTGGGACAGGGTCAGATACGCAGTATTTT
-,many,TRBV20-1,TRBJ2-3,CSASGDYQDTQYF,TGCAGTGCTAGCGGCGACTACCAAGATACGCAGTATTTT
-,many,TRBV12-3/TRBV12-4,TRBJ2-5,CASSFKETQYF,TGTGCCAGCAGTTTTAAAGAGACCCAGTACTTC
TRBD2,-,TRBV4-2,TRBJ2-3,CASGPGTSGSGRTDTQYF,TGTGCCAGCGGCCCCGGGACTAGCGGGAGTGGCCGCACAGATACGCAGTATTTT
TRBD2,-,TRBV10-3,TRBJ2-3,CAITGGLAAPTDTQYF,TGTGCCATCACCGGAGGTCTAGCGGCACCCACAGATACGCAGTATTTT
-,many,TRBV4-2,TRBJ2-6,CASSQEPSGANVLTF,TGTGCCAGCAGCCAAGAGCCCTCTGGGGCCAACGTCCTGACTTTC
-,many,TRBV20-1,TRBJ2-3,CSARDPVLNTDTQYF,TGCAGTGCTAGAGATCCGGTACTGAACACAGATACGCAGTATTTT
TRBD1,-,TRBV12-5,TRBJ1-1,CASGLKPQGWVTEAFF,TGTGCTAGTGGTTTGAAACCACAGGGGTGGGTAACTGAAGCTTTCTTT
TRBD2,-,TRBV10-3,TRBJ2-2,CAISGGMDTGELFF,TGTGCCATTTCGGGGGGGATGGACACCGGGGAGCTGTTTTTT
TRBD2,many,TRBV10-3,TRBJ2-5,CATASGELQETQYF,TGTGCCACCGCTAGCGGGGAACTCCAAGAGACCCAGTACTTC
-,-,TRBV5-1,TRBJ2-2,CASSQSPGYTGELFF,TGCGCCAGCAGCCAATCGCCCGGGTACACCGGGGAGCTGTTTTTT
-,many,TRBV29-1,TRBJ2-1,CSVEEGEQFF,TGCAGCGTTGAAGAGGGTGAGCAGTTCTTC
-,many,TRBV10-1,TRBJ2-6,CASVTGTNLQSGANVLTF,TGCGCCAGTGTGACTGGGACCAACCTGCAATCTGGGGCCAACGTCCTGACTTTC
-,-,TRBV7-8,TRBJ2-1,CASSRFTGQRAYNEQFF,TGTGCCAGCAGTCGATTTACGGGCCAGCGGGCCTACAATGAGCAGTTCTTC
-,many,TRBV6-4,TRBJ1-2,CASSDSVGRRGYTF,TGTGCCAGCAGTGACTCGGTGGGGCGGCGTGGCTACACCTTC
-,few,TRBV20-1,TRBJ2-5,CSAKRRVGVETQYF,TGCAGTGCAAAGCGTAGGGTAGGGGTGGAGACCCAGTACTTC
-,few,TRBV29-1,TRBJ2-7,CSVVAGSSYEQYF,TGCAGCGTTGTGGCAGGGAGCTCCTACGAGCAGTACTTC